A single sample gave rise to the 22 T cell receptor beta chains below, sequenced in a study of shared T cell receptors in the human thymus. Using immunoSEQ multiplex PCR, the repertoire was profiled, and TCRdb retains in-frame clones only, with some absent. Here the sample spans hundreds of thousands of clones, approximately 83% being singletons. This sample also appeared in a second study, on human thymus T cells.

The specimen sequenced was thymocytes. The receptors were gathered from a girl less than two years old with a congenital heart defect.

The V gene is TRBV28, the J gene TRBJ1-5; D remains ambiguous. This CDR3 spans 16 amino acids. V was cut by 7 bases and J by 2 bases, with 18 bases left in between. Germline V gene data show CDR1 as MDHEN and CDR2 as SYDVKM. The CDR3 DNA sequence: TGTGCCAGCAATTGGAGGGCCCCACGGGGCAATCAGCCCCAGCATTTT. Amino acid sequence: CASNWRAPRGNQPQHF. The variable domain in full, completed from reference TRBV28 and TRBJ1-5, reads DVKVTQSSRYLVKRTGEKVFLECVQDMDHENMFWYRQDPGLGLRLIYFSYDVKMKEKGDIPEGYSVSREKKERFSLILESASTNQTSMYLCASNWRAPRGNQPQHFGDGTRLSIL.

V is TRBV5-4 and J is TRBJ2-3; tentatively, D is TRBD2 (5 bases). Trimming left V 0 bases short and J 2 bases short, with 10 bases between. The CDR3 loop spans 15 amino acids. The germline gives CDR1 SGHNT, CDR2 YYREEE (reference sequence). The CDR3: CASSLVAGSTDTQYF. The CDR3 bases are TGTGCCAGCAGCTTGGTGGCGGGCTCCACAGATACGCAGTATTTT.

V gene TRBV5-1 combines with J gene TRBJ2-3; 8 nucleotides align to TRBD2. Germline V gene lookup returns CDR1 SGHRS and CDR2 YFSETQ. The CDR3 has 15 residues. The J segment lost 2 bases and the V segment lost 4 bases, leaving 6 bases of the junction unmatched. CDR3 loop: CASSLAGTYTDTQYF. DNA of the CDR3: TGCGCCAGCAGCCTAGCGGGTACCTACACAGATACGCAGTATTTT.

The chain couples TRBV7-6 to TRBJ1-6, with a tentative D call TRBD1 (5 bases). This CDR3 is built from 17 residues. Germline V gene sequence: CDR1 SGHVS, CDR2 FNYEAQ. The V and J ends lost 5 bases and 6 bases respectively, with 20 bases between them. The CDR3 sequence is CASSREWGGKLNSPLHF. DNA of the CDR3: TGTGCCAGCAGCAGGGAGTGGGGGGGTAAGCTTAATTCACCCCTCCACTTT.

The rearrangement joins TRBV27 to TRBJ2-3; tentative D call: TRBD2 (7 bases). V lost 4 bases to trimming and J lost 2 bases, with 19 bases between them. This CDR3 spans 17 amino acids. Germline-derived CDR1 and CDR2 are MNHEY and SMNVEV (reference sequence). The CDR3 DNA is TGTGCCAGCAGTTCCCCTCGGGGGGCGGGCTACACAGATACGCAGTATTTT. Translation: CASSSPRGAGYTDTQYF.

The gene calls are TRBV10-3 and TRBJ2-1, with TRBD2 matching 11 bases. CDR3 length equals 16 residues. The junction had 8 bases not matched to a gene; V was cut back by 6 bases and J by 4 bases. Germline V gene sequence: CDR1 ENHRY, CDR2 SYGVKD. CDR3: CAISVLAGGGYNEQFF. The DNA of the CDR3 is TGTGCCATCAGCGTCCTAGCGGGGGGTGGTTACAATGAGCAGTTCTTC.

The chain is built from TRBV5-1 and TRBJ1-2; D is possibly TRBD1 (5 bases). Trimming pared 2 bases from V and 4 bases from J, leaving 15 bases between. The CDR3 spans 15 residues. Germline CDR1 SGHRS, CDR2 YFSETQ. CDR3 DNA: TGCGCCAGCAGCTTAGGTCAGGGTCTGGGCTATGGCTACACCTTC. This translates into CASSLGQGLGYGYTF.

J is TRBJ2-7 and V is TRBV28; D uncertain. Deletions cut 1 base from V and 4 bases from J, with 5 bases between. This CDR3 is 12 amino acids long. The germline V gene has CDR1 MDHEN and CDR2 SYDVKM. The CDR3 DNA reads TGTGCCAGCAGTTTATTCAGGTACGAGCAGTACTTC. Its protein product is CASSLFRYEQYF.

This clone was seen a few times. The chain joins TRBV28 to TRBJ1-5, with a weak D call TRBD1 (6 bases). V dropped 3 bases and J dropped 0 bases, with 21 bases sitting between them. Germline V gives CDR1 MDHEN, CDR2 SYDVKM. The CDR3 is 19 amino acids. The CDR3 loop is CASSFKTQGKPYSNQPQHF. In nucleotides, the CDR3 is TGTGCCAGCAGTTTTAAAACGCAGGGGAAACCTTATAGCAATCAGCCCCAGCATTTT.

The CDR3 region is CASSFHSGTGFVCGYTF. CDR3 sequence (DNA): TGTGCCAGCAGCTTTCACTCCGGGACAGGATTCGTTTGCGGCTACACCTTC. The chain carries TRBV5-6 and TRBJ1-2; the match to TRBD1 covers 8 bases. This CDR3 comprises 17 residues. J was trimmed by 8 bases and V by 2 bases; bases with no gene match: 17. Germline CDR1 reads SGHDT; CDR2 reads YYEEEE.

The CDR3 DNA is TGCGCCAGCAGCCCCAAGGCAGCACCAGGCCCGCATCAAACCCCCTACGAGCAGTACTTC. Translated: CASSPKAAPGPHQTPYEQYF. The V call is TRBV4-1, the J call TRBJ2-7, with D unresolved. Trimming pared 4 bases from V and 2 bases from J, leaving 30 bases between. There are 20 residues in the CDR3. Germline lookup yields CDR1 MGHRA and CDR2 YSYEKL.

The genes are TRBV27 and TRBJ1-6; 7 nucleotides line up with TRBD1. CDR3 length equals 17 residues. Unmatched junction bases numbered 7, after V lost 3 bases and J lost 2 bases. CDR1 and CDR2 from the germline V gene are MNHEY and SMNVEV (reference sequence). The CDR3 protein is CASSFSLTGPYNSPLHF. As DNA, the CDR3 is TGTGCCAGCAGTTTTTCCCTGACAGGGCCCTATAATTCACCCCTCCACTTT.

The CDR3 region is CSVDRGQRGGRSEQFF. The DNA for the CDR3 is TGCAGCGTTGACCGGGGGCAGCGGGGGGGCCGCAGTGAGCAGTTCTTC. The genes are TRBV29-1 and TRBJ2-1, with 10 bases lining up with TRBD2. V dropped 3 bases and J dropped 9; count of bases not matched to a gene: 14. The germline CDR1 and CDR2 sequences are SQVTM and ANQGSEA. The CDR3 loop spans 16 amino acids.

The rearrangement links TRBV2 to TRBJ2-1, with no clear D. CDR3 size: 11 residues. Germline V lookup: CDR1 SNHLY, CDR2 FYNNEI. V shed 4 bases and J shed 7 bases, with 5 bases lying between them. The CDR3 coding sequence is TGTGCCAGCAGTGTCCGGAATGAGCAGTTCTTC. Translated, it gives CASSVRNEQFF.

This clone was seen just once. This chain uses TRBV6-1 with TRBJ1-3; tentative D call: TRBD1 (5 bases). V lost 4 bases, J lost 0 bases, and 19 bases lay in between. Germline CDR1 MNHNS, CDR2 SASEGT. This CDR3 is 18 amino acids long. CDR3 protein: CASSVSFGGRSSGNTIYF. In DNA form, the CDR3 reads TGTGCCAGCAGTGTAAGTTTTGGGGGGAGAAGCTCTGGAAACACCATATATTTT.

The genes are TRBV6-5 and TRBJ1-2, with D hard to call. The CDR3 is 15 amino acids. Trimming left V 5 bases short and J 1 base short, with 14 bases between. Germline lookup yields CDR1 MNHEY and CDR2 SVGAGI. The CDR3 DNA reads as TGTGCCAGCAGTACCCACCGGGTCCTTAACTATGGCTACACCTTC. Protein sequence: CASSTHRVLNYGYTF.

The chain joins TRBV5-1 to TRBJ2-1; 12 bases fit TRBD2. V trimming: 0 bases; J trimming: 9 bases; junction bases outside the gene matches: 4. Germline-derived CDR1 and CDR2 are SGHRS and YFSETQ. CDR3 length: 15 residues. This chain's CDR3 is CASSLVTSGGCEQFF. The CDR3 DNA follows: TGCGCCAGCAGCTTGGTCACTAGCGGGGGGTGTGAGCAGTTCTTC. Drawing the rest from reference TRBV5-1 and TRBJ2-1, the complete variable domain is KAGVTQTPRYLIKTRGQQVTLSCSPISGHRSVSWYQQTPGQGLQFLFEYFSETQRNKGNFPGRFSGRQFSNSRSEMNVSTLELGDSALYLCASSLVTSGGCEQFFGPGTRLTVL.

The chain recombines TRBV7-8 with TRBJ2-2, with D tentatively TRBD1 (6 bases). CDR3 length: 16 residues. V lost 6 bases, J lost 3 bases, and 17 bases lay in between. In germline, CDR1 is SGHVS, CDR2 FQNEAQ. The CDR3 is CASSIKLGGYTGELFF. The CDR3, as DNA: TGTGCCAGCAGTATAAAGTTAGGGGGTTACACCGGGGAGCTGTTTTTT. The full variable domain, rest sourced from reference TRBV7-8 and TRBJ2-2, is GAGVSQSPRYKVAKRGQDVALRCDPISGHVSLFWYQQALGQGPEFLTYFQNEAQLDKSGLPSDRFFAERPEGSVSTLKIQRTQQEDSAVYLCASSIKLGGYTGELFFGEGSRLTVL.

This clone showed up just a few times. The CDR3 DNA follows: TGTGCCAGCAGCTTATCAATAGGGCGGGGGCCCCCCGACTACGAGCAGTACTTC. The encoded protein is CASSLSIGRGPPDYEQYF. This chain uses TRBV7-2 with TRBJ2-7; D is possibly TRBD2 (7 bases). CDR3 length equals 18 residues. V lost 2 bases, J lost 3 bases, and 23 bases lay in between. CDR1 and CDR2 from the germline V gene are SGHTA and FQGNSA.

The chain is built from TRBV19 and TRBJ1-5, with a possible D match to TRBD1 (5 bases). Trimming left V 5 bases short and J 5 bases short, with 16 bases between. The CDR3 sequence is 15 residues long. CDR1 LNHDA and CDR2 SQIVND come from the germline V gene (reference sequence). The CDR3 DNA reads TGTGCCAGTAGTTCTAAAGGGAGGGGTGATCAGCCCCAGCATTTT. It yields the protein CASSSKGRGDQPQHF.

The gene calls are TRBV6-6 and TRBJ2-3; the D is unclear. CDR1 and CDR2 from the germline V gene are MNHNY and SVGAGI (reference sequence). Trimming removed 7 bases at V and 4 bases at J, with 18 bases between. The CDR3 covers 15 residues. The CDR3 is CASTHPGRRSDTQYF. Here the CDR3 DNA reads TGTGCCAGCACCCACCCCGGTAGGCGGTCAGATACGCAGTATTTT.

J is TRBJ2-7 and V is TRBV29-1; D might be TRBD1 (5 bases). CDR3 size: 15 residues. V was shortened by 0 bases and J by 2 bases, with 14 bases between the two germline ends. The germline gives CDR1 SQVTM, CDR2 ANQGSEA. In DNA form, the CDR3 reads TGCAGCGTTGAAGATCTCCAGGGCCCTCCCTACGAGCAGTACTTC. Translation gives CSVEDLQGPPYEQYF.